This T cell receptor (beta chain) was recorded in a study of T cells in Graves' hyperthyroidism and ophthalmopathy. Study at large: Specimen type is peripheral blood, collected at initial diagnosis prior to any treatment. Regarding the study as a whole: Blood also contained most expanded thyroid clonotypes above 0.001. For ophthalmopathy, model prediction preceded onset by a median approximately 6 months.

J gave up 4 bases and V 10 bases, and 13 bases lay outside the gene matches. CDR3 length equals 15 residues. Germline CDR1 SNHLY, CDR2 FYNNEI. This clonotype was observed at least ten times. The antigen remains unidentified. The diagnostic basis comprised clinical symptoms, serum thyroxine and TRAb, thyroid ultrasound and orbital computed tomography. Amplified TCR beta CDR3 regions came from RNA transcripts. TCR CDR3 underwent first-round RT-PCR with the HTBI primer set. A single record per CDR3 protein comes from TCRdb applying MiXCR to the multiplex PCR reads. This repertoire shows about 380,000 distinct CDR3 sequences, under 20% found once; its top ten account for around two fifths.

The clonotype was recovered from a man aged 18 to 30 with Graves' ophthalmopathy. Sequencing used blood. The chain combines TRBV2 with TRBJ2-3, with 8 bases that match TRBD1. CDR3 protein: CATIRQGPGPDTQYF. DNA for the CDR3: TGTGCCACCATAAGACAGGGGCCCGGTCCAGATACGCAGTATTTT.